Below are 13 T cell receptor beta chains sequenced from a single sample in a study of cytomegalovirus exposure and HLA in healthy donors. Sequencing was performed with immunoSEQ multiplex PCR; in TCRdb, only in-frame clones are kept and a portion is missing. The sample includes about 120,000 clones, 88% of them seen just once. Input material: PBMCs. These receptors originate from a man between 18 and 35 years old in good health and CMV-seronegative.

The chain carries TRBV15 and TRBJ2-3; possible D gene TRBD1, 7 bases. V gave up 5 bases and J gave up 2 bases, with 14 bases separating them. The germline gives CDR1 LNHNV, CDR2 YYDKDF (reference sequence). The CDR3 sequence is 15 residues long. In nucleotides, the CDR3 is TGTGCCACCAGCGGGGGGACAGCCCACACAGATACGCAGTATTTT. It yields the protein CATSGGTAHTDTQYF.

This clone was counted between two and nine times. The same CDR3 arises from other DNA sequences in this sample as well. The chain is built from TRBV5-4 and TRBJ2-1, with D uncertain. The CDR3 is 15 residues long. V lost 1 base and J lost 0, with 8 bases in between. CDR1 and CDR2 from the germline V gene are SGHNT and YYREEE (reference sequence). CDR3: CASSLTGSSYNEQFF. Here the CDR3 DNA reads TGTGCCAGCAGCTTGACTGGTAGCTCCTACAATGAGCAGTTCTTC.

The chain uses TRBV6-4 and TRBJ1-6; a possible D gene is TRBD1 (5 bases). V was trimmed by 3 bases and J by 5 bases, leaving 11 bases between them. CDR1 is MRHNA and CDR2 is SNTAGT in the germline V gene. The CDR3 extends over 15 amino acids. The CDR3, as DNA: TGTGCCAGCAGTGAACTTTGGGGCAATAATTCACCCCTCCACTTT. It is translated as CASSELWGNNSPLHF.

This clone turned up a few times. This rearrangement joins TRBV10-1 to TRBJ2-5, with D maybe TRBD1 (6 bases). The CDR3 runs to 14 residues. The germline CDR1 and CDR2 sequences are WNHNN and SYGVQD (reference sequence). V was trimmed by 6 bases and J by 3 bases, leaving 14 bases between them. The CDR3 nucleotides read TGCGCCAGCAGGGGGACATCCCCGAAAGAGACCCAGTACTTC. Translation gives CASRGTSPKETQYF.

The chain couples TRBV18 to TRBJ2-3; 9 nucleotides match TRBD2. After removal of 2 bases from V and 5 bases from J, the junction contained 2 bases not matched to a gene. This CDR3 region has 14 residues. CDR1 and CDR2 (germline): KGHSH, LQKENI. The CDR3 region has the DNA TGTGCCAGCTCACCAAGGACTAGCGTAGATACGCAGTATTTT. It is translated as CASSPRTSVDTQYF.

The V gene is TRBV27, the J gene TRBJ2-7; 7 bases line up with TRBD1. Germline-derived CDR1 and CDR2 are MNHEY and SMNVEV (reference sequence). V trimming: 6 bases; J trimming: 6 bases; junction bases outside the gene matches: 11. The CDR3 contains 14 residues. The CDR3 coding sequence is TGTGCCAGCAGCCTGGGACAGTCTAGGCTCGAGCAGTACTTC. It encodes CASSLGQSRLEQYF.

Only a few counts were recorded for this clone. The rearrangement links TRBV7-6 to TRBJ1-2; 10 bases are a match to TRBD1. With 5 bases clipped from V and 8 bases from J, the junction kept 2 bases outside the gene matches. The germline CDR1 and CDR2 sequences are SGHVS and FNYEAQ. This CDR3 region has 12 residues. The CDR3 is CASSTDRGGYTF. CDR3 bases: TGTGCCAGCAGCACGGACAGGGGGGGCTACACCTTC.

This clone was seen just once. The rearrangement links TRBV29-1 to TRBJ2-7; 10 bases align to TRBD2. The junction had 5 bases not matched to a gene; V was cut back by 3 bases and J by 3 bases. This CDR3 region has 14 residues. Germline values: CDR1 SQVTM, CDR2 ANQGSEA. CDR3 nucleotide sequence: TGCAGCGTTGATGGGCTAGCGGGAGACTACGAGCAGTACTTC. It specifies CSVDGLAGDYEQYF.

The chain employs TRBV5-5 and TRBJ2-7, with D perhaps matching TRBD2 (6 bases). The CDR3 contains 14 residues. The V and J ends lost 5 bases and 0 bases respectively, with 12 bases between them. The V gene's germline CDR1 is SGHKS and CDR2 YYEKEE (reference sequence). The CDR3 DNA sequence: TGTGCCAGCAGTTTCGACGGGAGCTCCTACGAGCAGTACTTC. Amino acids: CASSFDGSSYEQYF.

This clone was counted once. The chain is built from TRBV6-6 and TRBJ1-2, with TRBD1 matching over 7 bases. The V and J ends lost 4 bases and 2 bases, in that order; junction bases with no gene match: 10. The CDR3 contains 16 residues. The germline V gene has CDR1 MNHNY and CDR2 SVGAGI (reference sequence). The CDR3, as DNA: TGTGCCAGCAGTTCCCTCCCCGGGACAGCAAACTATGGCTACACCTTC. This sequence encodes CASSSLPGTANYGYTF.

V and J are TRBV4-1 and TRBJ2-7, with 12 positions matching TRBD2. From germline, CDR1 is MGHRA and CDR2 YSYEKL. This CDR3 has 15 residues. The ends lost 3 bases at V and 6 bases at J; junction bases unmatched: 6. The DNA for the CDR3 is TGCGCCAGCAGCCACCTGACTAGCGGGAGACCCGAGCAGTACTTC. Protein sequence: CASSHLTSGRPEQYF.

This clone showed up just once. The chain employs TRBV29-1 and TRBJ2-5; 7 bases match TRBD2. The V gene end was trimmed by 7 bases and the J gene end by 5 bases; junction bases not matched to a gene: 13. Germline CDR1 is SQVTM and CDR2 is ANQGSEA. This CDR3 has 14 amino acids. CDR3 in DNA: TGCAGCGCATACGGGAGGCCCCCGCTCGAGACCCAGTACTTC. This encodes CSAYGRPPLETQYF.

The chain uses TRBV11-2 and TRBJ2-2; 15 nucleotides match TRBD2. CDR3 size: 16 residues. CDR1 and CDR2 from the germline V gene are SGHAT and FQNNGV. V shed 5 bases, J shed 5 bases, and the junction held 3 bases outside the gene matches. The CDR3 DNA sequence: TGTGCCAGCAGCCCCGGGACTAGCGGGGGGACCGGGGAGCTGTTTTTT. As protein: CASSPGTSGGTGELFF.